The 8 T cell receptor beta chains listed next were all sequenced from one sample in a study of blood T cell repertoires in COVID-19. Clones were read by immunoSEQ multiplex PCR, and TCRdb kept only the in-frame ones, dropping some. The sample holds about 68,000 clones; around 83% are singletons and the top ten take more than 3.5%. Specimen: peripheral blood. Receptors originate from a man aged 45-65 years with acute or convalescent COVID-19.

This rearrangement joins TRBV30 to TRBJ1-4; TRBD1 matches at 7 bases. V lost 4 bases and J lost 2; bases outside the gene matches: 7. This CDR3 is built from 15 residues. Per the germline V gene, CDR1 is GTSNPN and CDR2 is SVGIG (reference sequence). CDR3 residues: CAWTSKTGTNEKLFF. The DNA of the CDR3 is TGTGCCTGGACTAGCAAGACAGGGACTAATGAAAAACTGTTTTTT.

CDR3 region: CASSYRRESHEQYF. The DNA of the CDR3 is TGTGCCAGCAGTTACCGACGGGAGAGCCACGAGCAGTACTTC. The V call is TRBV6-5, the J call TRBJ2-7, with a tentative D call TRBD2 (6 bases). This CDR3 is built from 14 residues. Looked up from germline, CDR1 is MNHEY and CDR2 is SVGAGI. Trimming cost V 2 bases and J 5 bases, with 13 bases left between them.

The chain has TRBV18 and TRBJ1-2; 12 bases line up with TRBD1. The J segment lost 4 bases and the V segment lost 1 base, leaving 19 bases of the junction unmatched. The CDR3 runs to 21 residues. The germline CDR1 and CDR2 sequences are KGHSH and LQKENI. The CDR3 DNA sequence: TGTGCCAGCTCACCACGGAGGGGGACAGGGGGCACGGTAAGGTTATTCTATGGCTACACCTTC. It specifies CASSPRRGTGGTVRLFYGYTF. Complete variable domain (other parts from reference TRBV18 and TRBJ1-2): NAGVMQNPRHLVRRRGQEARLRCSPMKGHSHVYWYRQLPEEGLKFMVYLQKENIIDESGMPKERFSAEFPKEGPSILRIQQVVRGDSAAYFCASSPRRGTGGTVRLFYGYTFGSGTRLTVV.

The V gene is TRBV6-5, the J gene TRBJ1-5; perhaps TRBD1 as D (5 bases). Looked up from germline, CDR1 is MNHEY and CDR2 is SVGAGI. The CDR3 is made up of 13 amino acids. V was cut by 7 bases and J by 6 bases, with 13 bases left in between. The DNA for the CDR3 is TGTGCCAGCACTCAGGGCGTTGGTCAGCCCCAGCATTTT. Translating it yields CASTQGVGQPQHF.

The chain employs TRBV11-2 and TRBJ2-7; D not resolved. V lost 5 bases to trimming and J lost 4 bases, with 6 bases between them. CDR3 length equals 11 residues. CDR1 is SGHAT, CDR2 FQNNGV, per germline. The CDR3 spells CASSPHYEQYF. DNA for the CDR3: TGTGCCAGCAGCCCCCATTACGAGCAGTACTTC.

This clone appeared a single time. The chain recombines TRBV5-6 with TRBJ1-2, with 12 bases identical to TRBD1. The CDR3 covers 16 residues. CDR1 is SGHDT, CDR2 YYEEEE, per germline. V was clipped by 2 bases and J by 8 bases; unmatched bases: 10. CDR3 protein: CASSLIRDRGRGGYTF. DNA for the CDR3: TGTGCCAGCAGCTTAATCCGGGACAGGGGGCGCGGAGGCTACACCTTC. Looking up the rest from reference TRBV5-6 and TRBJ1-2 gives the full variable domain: DAGVTQSPTHLIKTRGQQVTLRCSPKSGHDTVSWYQQALGQGPQFIFQYYEEEERQRGNFPDRFSGHQFPNYSSELNVNALLLGDSALYLCASSLIRDRGRGGYTFGSGTRLTVV.

The CDR3, as DNA: TGTGCCAGCAGCCGATTGGACAGGGGGGGTAACACCGGGGAGCTGTTTTTT. It is translated as CASSRLDRGGNTGELFF. This chain uses TRBV9 with TRBJ2-2; 10 nucleotides agree with TRBD1. Trimming took 4 bases from V and 2 from J; bases not matched to a gene: 8. CDR3 size: 17 residues. From germline, CDR1 is SGDLS and CDR2 YYNGEE. Variable domain in full (rest from reference TRBV9 and TRBJ2-2): DSGVTQTPKHLITATGQRVTLRCSPRSGDLSVYWYQQSLDQGLQFLIQYYNGEERAKGNILERFSAQQFPDLHSELNLSSLELGDSALYFCASSRLDRGGNTGELFFGEGSRLTVL.

CDR3 coding DNA: TGTGCTAGTGGTTCAACGACGGACAGGGAAAGGGAGACCCAGTACTTC. Its translation: CASGSTTDRERETQYF. This sequence joins TRBV12-5 and TRBJ2-5, with TRBD1 matching 8 bases. The CDR3 is 16 amino acids. V trimming: 4 bases; J trimming: 5 bases; junction bases outside the gene matches: 12. Germline V gene lookup returns CDR1 LGHNT and CDR2 FRNRAP.